This record covers a single TCR beta chain. Germline assignment: CDR1 LNHNV and CDR2 YYDKDF (reference sequence). This CDR3 has 16 residues. Trimming stripped 0 bases from V and 2 bases from J, with 14 bases between. This entry is derived from a study of siplizumab effects on memory and regulatory T cells. Sequenced by immunoSEQ multiplex PCR; TCRdb stores in-frame clones only, minus some. The table has 85,000 to 130,000 clones, about 90% seen once; the top ten hold approximately 0.71%. The gene calls are TRBV15 and TRBJ2-7, with D perhaps matching TRBD1 (6 bases). Input material: Tregs sorted from blood. The receptor comes from a human donor in good health. The chain's CDR3 is CATSRDRGHITYEQYF. CDR3 DNA sequence: TGTGCCACCAGCAGAGATCGGGGACACATAACCTACGAGCAGTACTTC.